Listed here are 2 T cell receptor beta chains from one sample, sequenced in a study of cytomegalovirus exposure and HLA in healthy donors. PCR amplification relied on 60 Vbeta primers (plus 13 Jbeta primers). Measured with immunoSEQ multiplex PCR; TCRdb has only the in-frame clones, and not every one. The repertoire consists of 120,000 or so clones, with more than 65% occurring once and the leading ten covering roughly 1.5%. Specimen: PBMCs. These receptors were obtained from a woman aged 18-29 years in good health and CMV-seronegative.

The chain carries TRBV4-3 and TRBJ2-1; D is perhaps TRBD1 (5 bases). The CDR3 is made up of 14 amino acids. Trimming left V 4 bases short and J 6 bases short, with 13 bases between. Germline V gene sequence: CDR1 LGHNA, CDR2 YSLEER. CDR3 nucleotides: TGCGCCAGCAGCCCTGGTGGGGCAGGCAATGAGCAGTTCTTC. Encoded protein: CASSPGGAGNEQFF.

Only one count was recorded for this clone. V and J are TRBV27 and TRBJ2-7, with 12 bases fitting TRBD2. V lost 5 bases, J lost 6 bases, and 8 bases stayed unmatched. Germline V gene data show CDR1 as MNHEY and CDR2 as SMNVEV (reference sequence). This CDR3 is built from 15 residues. The CDR3: CASSLRLAGAGEQYF. DNA for the CDR3: TGTGCCAGCAGTCTCAGACTAGCGGGAGCCGGCGAGCAGTACTTC.